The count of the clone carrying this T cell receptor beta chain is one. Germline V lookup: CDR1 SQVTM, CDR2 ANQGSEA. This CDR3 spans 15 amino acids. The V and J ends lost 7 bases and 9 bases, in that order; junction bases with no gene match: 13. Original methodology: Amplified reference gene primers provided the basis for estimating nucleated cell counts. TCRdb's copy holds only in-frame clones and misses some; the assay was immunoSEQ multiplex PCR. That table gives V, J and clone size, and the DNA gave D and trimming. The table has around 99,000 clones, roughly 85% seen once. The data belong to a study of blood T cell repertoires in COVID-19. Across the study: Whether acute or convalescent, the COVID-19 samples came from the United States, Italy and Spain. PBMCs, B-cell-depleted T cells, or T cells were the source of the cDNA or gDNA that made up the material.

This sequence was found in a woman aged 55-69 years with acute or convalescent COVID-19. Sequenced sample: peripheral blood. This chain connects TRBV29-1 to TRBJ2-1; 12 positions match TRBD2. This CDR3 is CSGGPLAGGYGEQFF. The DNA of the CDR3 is TGCAGCGGTGGTCCACTAGCGGGAGGTTATGGTGAGCAGTTCTTC.